This TCR beta chain comes out of a study of vaccination and CD4 T cells after COVID-19. Study-wide findings and caveats: Convalescent patients' median share of reactive clones seen only post-vaccination was over 65%. Rising from about 20 to 38, the median of SARS-CoV-2-reactive clonotypes did not change significantly. Spike mono-reactivity was evident in 304 of the 307 vaccine-specific clones derived from convalescent patients.

Of note for this clonotype: What it binds is unknown.

Treatment indicated: approximately nine-day PBMC culture with coronavirus spike peptide pools or control peptides (ViraFEST assay). The CDR3 has 15 residues. Germline V gives CDR1 LNHDA, CDR2 SQIVND (reference sequence). V trimming: 5 bases; J trimming: 6 bases; junction bases outside the gene matches: 7. Cultured CD4+ T cell DNA underwent sequencing with the Oncomine TCR Beta short-read assay. TCRdb redid the calling of the PCR reads with MiXCR, one entry per CDR3 protein. The table lists about 24,000 distinct CDR3 sequences, around 49% of them singletons. The sequence derives from a human donor who had recovered from COVID-19. V is TRBV19 and J is TRBJ2-5; 12 bases are shared with TRBD2. Sequencing was carried out using CD4+ T cells from blood, cultured in vitro. CDR3 bases: TGTGCCAGTAGTTACGGACTAGCGGGGAGTAAGACCCAGTACTTC. This codes for CASSYGLAGSKTQYF.